The T cell receptor beta chain described here comes from a study of T cell repertoires in ileal Crohn's disease. For the study at large: At surgery, 30% to 40% of patients smoked, with median disease duration 7.9 years. Regarding the study as a whole: Every patient over 26.8% clonality showed endoscopic recurrence. Active smokers at surgery had more clonal expansions than non-smokers.

As to this clone: Its matching antigen is unknown.

Patients were adults with ileal or ileocolonic Crohn's disease needing resection. This CDR3 comprises 15 residues. After removal of 2 bases from V and 4 bases from J, the junction contained 4 bases not matched to a gene. Looked up from germline, CDR1 is ENHRY and CDR2 is SYGVKD. Profiling relied on immunoSEQ multiplex PCR, and the TCRdb table lists in-frame clones only, not all of them. The table has several thousand clones, just over 90% seen once. The origin of this receptor is an adult with Crohn's disease. The chain uses TRBV10-3 and TRBJ2-3, with 9 bases lining up with TRBD2. Sequencing used ileal tissue. The CDR3 protein is CAISEPAGGADTQYF. CDR3 sequence (DNA): TGTGCCATCAGTGAGCCAGCGGGAGGTGCAGATACGCAGTATTTT.